This TCR beta chain was sequenced for a study of T cell repertoires in cytomegalovirus infection. TCRdb reanalysed the reads using MiXCR and keeps one entry per CDR3 protein. This table has some 300,000 distinct CDR3 sequences, around 15% appearing once. This clonotype was seen more than once but under ten times. The CDR3 spans 14 residues. Germline V lookup: CDR1 LNHNV, CDR2 YYDKDF (reference sequence). Trimming removed 5 bases at V and 0 bases at J, with 11 bases between. This receptor was obtained from a human donor in good health (CMV status not recorded). Some clones in this sample may be carry-over from other donors' samples. This chain joins TRBV15 and TRBJ2-7; D is perhaps TRBD1 or TRBD2 (5 bases each). Sequencing was carried out using PBMCs. The CDR3 DNA follows: TGTGCCACCAGCCGGGGACCTGGCTCCTACGAGCAGTACTTC. Translated, it gives CATSRGPGSYEQYF.